The sequence of this T cell receptor beta chain was determined in a study of blood T cells in healthy people across ages. Using a J-beta primer mix together with a sample-barcoded 5' primer, a second PCR was run for roughly 7 to 11 cycles. TCRdb reanalysed the 5' RACE reads using MiXCR and keeps one entry per CDR3 protein. The table has 1 million or so distinct CDR3 sequences, 25% seen once. Germline CDR1 is KGHDR and CDR2 is SFDVKD. This CDR3 region has 16 residues. The trim removed 4 bases at V and 9 bases at J, leaving 12 bases unmatched. This clonotype was counted only a few times. The sample also formed part of further work on T cells of mothers and their children.

The specimen was blood. This chain links TRBV24-1 with TRBJ2-1; 9 bases map to TRBD2. The receptor was isolated from a girl aged 2 to 10 in good health. The DNA for the CDR3 is TGTGCCACCAGTGACCCGGGACTAGCAGGCCTCGGTGAGCAGTTCTTC. Amino acids: CATSDPGLAGLGEQFF.